A selection of T cell receptor beta chains follows, all from one sample in a study of cytomegalovirus exposure and HLA in healthy donors. The method was immunoSEQ multiplex PCR; TCRdb's version includes in-frame clones alone and lacks a portion of them. The table shows about 110,000 clones, with 70% to 90% occurring only once. Specimen: PBMCs. The source is a woman aged 18-35 years in good health and CMV-seronegative. Both conserved end residues are part of each CDR3. D genes are given only for firm matches. Expanded clones get a size class; other rows say once, few or many, or leave the size out.

D	V	size	J	CDR3	DNA
.	TRBV6-1	.	TRBJ1-2	CASSEGWTVYGYTF	TGTGCCAGCAGTGAAGGCTGGACAGTCTATGGCTACACCTTC
.	TRBV29-1	.	TRBJ1-3	CSVSGQYSGNTIYF	TGCAGCGTTTCCGGACAGTACTCTGGAAACACCATATATTTT
TRBD1	TRBV9	few	TRBJ1-6	CASSAGQGTDSPLHF	TGTGCCAGCAGCGCAGGACAGGGTACGGATTCACCCCTCCACTTT
.	TRBV29-1	.	TRBJ1-3	CSASDTTRSGNTIYF	TGCAGCGCCTCGGACACAACCCGCTCTGGAAACACCATATATTTT
TRBD1	TRBV30	.	TRBJ1-1	CAWSRRGQRNTEAFF	TGTGCCTGGAGCCGCAGGGGACAGCGAAACACTGAAGCTTTCTTT
.	TRBV7-9	.	TRBJ1-4	CASRPKQGGRTNEKLFF	TGTGCCAGCAGACCTAAACAGGGCGGGAGGACTAATGAAAAACTGTTTTTT
.	TRBV13	.	TRBJ2-3	CASSFDTDPATDTQYF	TGTGCCAGCAGCTTCGACACTGACCCCGCCACAGATACGCAGTATTTT
TRBD1	TRBV19	.	TRBJ2-7	CASSPRGQAAHEQYF	TGTGCCAGTAGTCCCCGGGGACAGGCAGCCCACGAGCAGTACTTC
TRBD1	TRBV27	.	TRBJ1-2	CASSPGQIYGYTF	TGTGCCAGCAGCCCGGGACAGATCTATGGCTACACCTTC
.	TRBV27	.	TRBJ1-1	CASSPPPDMNTEAFF	TGTGCCAGCAGTCCTCCCCCCGACATGAACACTGAAGCTTTCTTT
.	TRBV30	few	TRBJ1-5	CAWSEGWNQPQHF	TGTGCCTGGAGTGAGGGGTGGAATCAGCCCCAGCATTTT
.	TRBV9	.	TRBJ2-7	CASSGAALNEQYF	TGTGCCAGCAGCGGGGCCGCCCTAAACGAGCAGTACTTC
TRBD2	TRBV6-4	.	TRBJ2-1	CASSDRAGGPNEQFF	TGTGCCAGCAGTGACCGAGCGGGGGGGCCCAATGAGCAGTTCTTC